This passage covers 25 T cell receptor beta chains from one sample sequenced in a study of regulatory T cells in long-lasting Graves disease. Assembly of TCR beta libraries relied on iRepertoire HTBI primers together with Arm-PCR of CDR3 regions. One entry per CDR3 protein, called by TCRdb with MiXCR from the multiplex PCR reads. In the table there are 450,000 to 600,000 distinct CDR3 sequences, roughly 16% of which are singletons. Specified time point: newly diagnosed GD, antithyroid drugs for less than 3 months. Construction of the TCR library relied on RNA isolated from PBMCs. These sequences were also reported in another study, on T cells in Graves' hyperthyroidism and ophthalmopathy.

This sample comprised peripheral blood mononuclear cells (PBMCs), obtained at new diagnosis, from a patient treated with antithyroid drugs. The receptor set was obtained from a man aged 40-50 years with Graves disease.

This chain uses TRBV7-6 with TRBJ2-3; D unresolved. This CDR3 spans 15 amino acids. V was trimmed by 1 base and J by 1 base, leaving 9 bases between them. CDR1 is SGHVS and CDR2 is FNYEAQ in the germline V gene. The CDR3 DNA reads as TGTGCCAGCAGCTTAGGGGGTATTCGCACAGATACGCAGTATTTT. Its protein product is CASSLGGIRTDTQYF.

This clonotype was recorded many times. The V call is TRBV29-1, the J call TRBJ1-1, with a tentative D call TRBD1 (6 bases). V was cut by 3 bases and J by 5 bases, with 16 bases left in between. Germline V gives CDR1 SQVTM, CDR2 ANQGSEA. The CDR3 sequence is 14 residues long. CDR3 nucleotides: TGCAGCGTTGACGTTGATGACAGGAGGACTGAAGCTTTCTTT. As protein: CSVDVDDRRTEAFF.

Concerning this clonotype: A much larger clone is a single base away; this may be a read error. The CDR3 loop is CASSSGSANGQYF. The CDR3 bases are TGCGCCAGCAGTAGCGGGAGTGCCAACGGGCAGTACTTC. The chain links TRBV5-1 to TRBJ2-7; TRBD2 aligns across 9 bases. V gave up 5 bases and J gave up 9 bases; unmatched junction bases: 9. From germline, CDR1 is SGHRS and CDR2 YFSETQ. This CDR3 comprises 13 residues.

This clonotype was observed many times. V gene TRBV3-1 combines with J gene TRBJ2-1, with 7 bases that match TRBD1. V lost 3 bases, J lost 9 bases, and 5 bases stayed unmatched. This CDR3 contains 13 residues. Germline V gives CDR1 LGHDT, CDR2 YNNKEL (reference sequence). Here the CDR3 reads CASSQRQGGEQFF. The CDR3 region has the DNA TGTGCCAGCAGCCAGAGACAGGGCGGTGAGCAGTTCTTC.

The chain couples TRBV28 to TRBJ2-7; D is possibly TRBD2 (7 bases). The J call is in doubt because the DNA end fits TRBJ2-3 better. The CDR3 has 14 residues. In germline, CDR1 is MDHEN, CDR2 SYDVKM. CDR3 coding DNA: TGTGCCAGCACCGGAGGGGGGGGTGGAGATACGCAGTATTTT. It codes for CASTGGGGGDTQYF.

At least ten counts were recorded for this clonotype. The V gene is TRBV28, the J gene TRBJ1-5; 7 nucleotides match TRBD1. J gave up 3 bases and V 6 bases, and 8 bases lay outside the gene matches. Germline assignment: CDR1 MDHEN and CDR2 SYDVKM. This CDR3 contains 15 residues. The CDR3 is CASSLRGGVNQPQHF. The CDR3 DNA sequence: TGTGCCAGCAGCTTACGAGGGGGCGTCAATCAGCCCCAGCATTTT.

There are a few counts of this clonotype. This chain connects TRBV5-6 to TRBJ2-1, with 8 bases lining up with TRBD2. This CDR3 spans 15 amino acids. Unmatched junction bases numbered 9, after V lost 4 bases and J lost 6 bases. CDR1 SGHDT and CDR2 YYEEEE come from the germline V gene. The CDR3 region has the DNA TGTGCCAGCAGCCCCCGAGCGGGAGCCCCCAATGAGCAGTTCTTC. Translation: CASSPRAGAPNEQFF.

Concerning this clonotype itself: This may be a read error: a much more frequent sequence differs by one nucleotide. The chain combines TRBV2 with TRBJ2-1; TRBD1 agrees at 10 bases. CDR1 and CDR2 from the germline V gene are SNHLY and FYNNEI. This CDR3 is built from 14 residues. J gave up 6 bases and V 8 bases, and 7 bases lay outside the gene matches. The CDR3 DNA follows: TGTGCCAGCGGAACCGGGACAGGGGTCAATGAGCAGTTCTTC. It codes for CASGTGTGVNEQFF.

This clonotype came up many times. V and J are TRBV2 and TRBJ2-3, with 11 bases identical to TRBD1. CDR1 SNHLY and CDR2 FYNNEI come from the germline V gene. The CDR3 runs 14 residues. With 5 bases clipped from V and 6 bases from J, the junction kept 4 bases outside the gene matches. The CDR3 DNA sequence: TGTGCCAGCAGTTTAGGGACAGGGGGGGATACGCAGTATTTT. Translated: CASSLGTGGDTQYF.

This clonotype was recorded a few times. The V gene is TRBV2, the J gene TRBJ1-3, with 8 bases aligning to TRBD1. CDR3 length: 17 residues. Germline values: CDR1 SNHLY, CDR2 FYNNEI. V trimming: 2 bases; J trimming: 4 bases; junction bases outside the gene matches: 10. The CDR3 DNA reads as TGTGCCAGCAGTGAAATACTTTGGACAGGGAAAGGAAACACCATATATTTT. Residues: CASSEILWTGKGNTIYF.

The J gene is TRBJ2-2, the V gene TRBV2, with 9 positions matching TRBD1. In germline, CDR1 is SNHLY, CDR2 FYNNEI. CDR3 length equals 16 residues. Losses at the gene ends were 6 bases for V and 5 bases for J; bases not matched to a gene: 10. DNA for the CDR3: TGTGCCAGCAGGGCCCTCCGACAGGGGGGGACCGGGGAGCTGTTTTTT. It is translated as CASRALRQGGTGELFF.

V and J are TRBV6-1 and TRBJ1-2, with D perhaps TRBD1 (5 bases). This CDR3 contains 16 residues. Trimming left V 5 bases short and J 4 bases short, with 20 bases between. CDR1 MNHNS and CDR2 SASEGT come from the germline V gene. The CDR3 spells CASSLGTGRRGYGYTF. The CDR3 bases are TGTGCCAGCAGTCTGGGGACGGGCCGGCGCGGCTATGGCTACACCTTC.

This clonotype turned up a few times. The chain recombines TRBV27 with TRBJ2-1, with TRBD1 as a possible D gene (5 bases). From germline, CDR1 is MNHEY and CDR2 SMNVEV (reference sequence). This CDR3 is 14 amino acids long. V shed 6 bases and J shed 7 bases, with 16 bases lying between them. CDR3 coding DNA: TGTGCCAGCAGCAGGGTTGGGGTTTGGAATGAGCAGTTCTTC. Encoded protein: CASSRVGVWNEQFF.

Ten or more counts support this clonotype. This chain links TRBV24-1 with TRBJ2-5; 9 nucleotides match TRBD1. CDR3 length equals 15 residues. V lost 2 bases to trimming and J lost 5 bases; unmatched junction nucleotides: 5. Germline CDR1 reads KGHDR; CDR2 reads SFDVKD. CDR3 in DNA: TGTGCCACCAGTGATTCTGGGACAGGGTCCGAGACCCAGTACTTC. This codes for CATSDSGTGSETQYF.

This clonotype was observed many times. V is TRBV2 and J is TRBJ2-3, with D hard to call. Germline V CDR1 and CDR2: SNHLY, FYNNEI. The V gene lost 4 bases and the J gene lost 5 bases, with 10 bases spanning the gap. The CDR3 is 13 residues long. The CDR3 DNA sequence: TGTGCCAGCAGTGTAGGCAGGAAAGATACGCAGTATTTT. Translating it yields CASSVGRKDTQYF.

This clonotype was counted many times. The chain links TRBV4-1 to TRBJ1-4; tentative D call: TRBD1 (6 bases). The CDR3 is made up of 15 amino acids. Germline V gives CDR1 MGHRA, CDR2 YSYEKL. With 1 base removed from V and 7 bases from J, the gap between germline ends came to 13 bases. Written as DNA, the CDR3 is TGCGCCAGCAGCCAAGGGGTGGGGGCTGGTGAAAAACTGTTTTTT. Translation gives CASSQGVGAGEKLFF.

Here the CDR3 DNA reads TGTGCCAGTAGTATCTTCTTTGGCGGGAACTACAATGAGCAGTTCTTC. Encoded protein: CASSIFFGGNYNEQFF. The V gene is TRBV19, the J gene TRBJ2-1; possibly TRBD2 for D (6 bases). The ends were cut back, 3 bases at V and 3 bases at J, with 15 bases in the middle. Germline V CDR1 and CDR2: LNHDA, SQIVND (reference sequence). The length of the CDR3 is 16 residues.

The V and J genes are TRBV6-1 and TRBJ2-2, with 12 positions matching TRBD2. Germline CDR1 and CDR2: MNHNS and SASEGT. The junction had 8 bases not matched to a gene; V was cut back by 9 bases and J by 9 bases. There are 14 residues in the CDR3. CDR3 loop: CASTSGRFQRELFF. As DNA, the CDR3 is TGTGCCAGTACTAGCGGGAGGTTCCAAAGGGAGCTGTTTTTT.

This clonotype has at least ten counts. The CDR3 nucleotides are TGTGCCAGCAGACCTCCGGTGGAGGAAAAACTGTTTTTT. It codes for CASRPPVEEKLFF. This chain uses TRBV28 with TRBJ1-4; D gene ambiguous. Germline V gene lookup returns CDR1 MDHEN and CDR2 SYDVKM. The CDR3 has 13 residues. V was pared by 6 bases and J by 8 bases, with 13 bases between.

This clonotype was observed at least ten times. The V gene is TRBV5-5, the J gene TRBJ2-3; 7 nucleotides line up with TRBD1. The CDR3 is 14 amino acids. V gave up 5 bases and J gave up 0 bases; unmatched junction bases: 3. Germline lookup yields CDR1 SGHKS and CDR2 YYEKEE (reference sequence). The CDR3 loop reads CASSSGQSTDTQYF. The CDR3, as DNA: TGTGCCAGCAGTTCGGGACAGAGCACAGATACGCAGTATTTT.

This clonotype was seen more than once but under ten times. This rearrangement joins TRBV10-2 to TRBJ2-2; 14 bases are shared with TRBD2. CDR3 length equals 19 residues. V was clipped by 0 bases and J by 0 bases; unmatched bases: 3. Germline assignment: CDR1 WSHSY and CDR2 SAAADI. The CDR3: CASSESKGLAGANTGELFF. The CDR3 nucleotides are TGCGCCAGCAGTGAGTCCAAGGGACTAGCGGGAGCGAACACCGGGGAGCTGTTTTTT.

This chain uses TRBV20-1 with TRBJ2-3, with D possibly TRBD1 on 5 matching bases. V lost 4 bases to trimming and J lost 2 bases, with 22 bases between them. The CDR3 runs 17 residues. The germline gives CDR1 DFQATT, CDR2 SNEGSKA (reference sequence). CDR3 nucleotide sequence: TGCAGTGCTACCTCGAGTAGGGGTGGTTCAACCACAGATACGCAGTATTTT. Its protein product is CSATSSRGGSTTDTQYF.

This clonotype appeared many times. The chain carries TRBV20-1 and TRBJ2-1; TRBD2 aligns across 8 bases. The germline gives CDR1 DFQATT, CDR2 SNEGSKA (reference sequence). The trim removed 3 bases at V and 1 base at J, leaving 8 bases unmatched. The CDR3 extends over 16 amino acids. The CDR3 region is CSASNLAGTSYNEQFF. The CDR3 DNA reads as TGCAGTGCTAGTAATTTAGCGGGAACTTCCTACAATGAGCAGTTCTTC.

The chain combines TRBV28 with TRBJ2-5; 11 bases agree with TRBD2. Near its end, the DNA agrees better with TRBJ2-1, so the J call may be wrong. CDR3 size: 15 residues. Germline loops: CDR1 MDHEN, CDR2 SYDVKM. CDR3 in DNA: TGTGCCAGCAGGAGCCCCTTAGCGGGGGGGAATGAGCAGTTCTTC. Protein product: CASRSPLAGGNEQFF.

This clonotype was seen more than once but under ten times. CDR3 nucleotide sequence: TGTGCCAGCGTAAACAGGGAGAGCTCCTATAATTCACCCCTCCACTTT. Translated, it gives CASVNRESSYNSPLHF. The rearrangement joins TRBV27 to TRBJ1-6; maybe TRBD1 (6 bases). The CDR3 loop spans 16 amino acids. The germline gives CDR1 MNHEY, CDR2 SMNVEV (reference sequence). The V and J ends lost 8 bases and 0 bases respectively, with 14 bases between them.